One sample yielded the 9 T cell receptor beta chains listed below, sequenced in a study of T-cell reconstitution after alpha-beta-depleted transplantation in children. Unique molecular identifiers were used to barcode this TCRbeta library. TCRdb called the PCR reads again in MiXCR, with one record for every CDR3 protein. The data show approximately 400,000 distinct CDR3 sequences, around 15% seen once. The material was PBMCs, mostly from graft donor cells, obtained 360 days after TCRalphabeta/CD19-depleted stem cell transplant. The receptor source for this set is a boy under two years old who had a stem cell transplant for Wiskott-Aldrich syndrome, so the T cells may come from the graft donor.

CDR3 sequence: CASRNRGRSTDTQYF. CDR3 coding DNA: TGCGCCAGCAGGAACAGGGGGCGCTCCACAGATACGCAGTATTTT. J is TRBJ2-3 and V is TRBV5-1; 9 bases map to TRBD1. The ends lost 5 bases at V and 2 bases at J; junction bases unmatched: 6. CDR1 is SGHRS and CDR2 is YFSETQ in the germline V gene. CDR3 length: 15 amino acids.

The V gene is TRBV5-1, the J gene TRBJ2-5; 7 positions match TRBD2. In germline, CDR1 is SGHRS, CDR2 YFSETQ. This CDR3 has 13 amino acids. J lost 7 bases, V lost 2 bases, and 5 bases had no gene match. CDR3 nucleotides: TGCGCCAGCAGCTTCGGACTAGGAGGGACCCAGTACTTC. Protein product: CASSFGLGGTQYF. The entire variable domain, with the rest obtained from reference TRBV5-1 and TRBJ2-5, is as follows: KAGVTQTPRYLIKTRGQQVTLSCSPISGHRSVSWYQQTPGQGLQFLFEYFSETQRNKGNFPGRFSGRQFSNSRSEMNVSTLELGDSALYLCASSFGLGGTQYFGPGTRLLVL.

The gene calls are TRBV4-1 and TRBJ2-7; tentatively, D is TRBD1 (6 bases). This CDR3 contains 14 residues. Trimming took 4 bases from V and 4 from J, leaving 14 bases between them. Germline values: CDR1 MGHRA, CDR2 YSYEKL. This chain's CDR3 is CASSRRDKAYEQYF. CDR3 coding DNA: TGCGCCAGCAGCCGCCGGGACAAGGCTTACGAGCAGTACTTC.

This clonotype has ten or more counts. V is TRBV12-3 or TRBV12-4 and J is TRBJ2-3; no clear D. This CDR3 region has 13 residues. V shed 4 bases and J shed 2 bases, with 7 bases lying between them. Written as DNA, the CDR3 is TGTGCCAGCAGTTCTCAAGACACAGATACGCAGTATTTT. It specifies CASSSQDTDTQYF.

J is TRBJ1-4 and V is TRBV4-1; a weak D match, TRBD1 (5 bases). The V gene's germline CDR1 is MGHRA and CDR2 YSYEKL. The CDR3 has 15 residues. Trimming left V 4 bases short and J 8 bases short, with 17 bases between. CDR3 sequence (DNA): TGCGCCAGCAGCCCCCCCCGCGGCAGGGCGGAAAAACTGTTTTTT. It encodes CASSPPRGRAEKLFF.

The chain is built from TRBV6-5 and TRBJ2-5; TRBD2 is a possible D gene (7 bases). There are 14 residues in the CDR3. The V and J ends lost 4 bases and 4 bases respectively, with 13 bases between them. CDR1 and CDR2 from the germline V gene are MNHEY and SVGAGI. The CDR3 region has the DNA TGTGCCAGCAGTTCGACTAGCAGGGGAGAGACCCAGTACTTC. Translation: CASSSTSRGETQYF.

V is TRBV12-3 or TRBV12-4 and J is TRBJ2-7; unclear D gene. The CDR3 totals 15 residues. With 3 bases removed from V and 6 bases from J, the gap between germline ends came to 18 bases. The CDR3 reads CASSLGGVRVSEQYF. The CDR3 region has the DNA TGTGCCAGCAGTTTGGGTGGGGTTAGGGTCAGCGAGCAGTACTTC.

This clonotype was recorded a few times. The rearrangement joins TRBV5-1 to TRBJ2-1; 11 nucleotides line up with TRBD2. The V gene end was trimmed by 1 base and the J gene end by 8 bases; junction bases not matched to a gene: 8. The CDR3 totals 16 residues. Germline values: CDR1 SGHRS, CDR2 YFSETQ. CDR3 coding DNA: TGCGCCAGCAGCTTGAGGCTAGCGGGAGGACGGGATGAGCAGTTCTTC. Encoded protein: CASSLRLAGGRDEQFF. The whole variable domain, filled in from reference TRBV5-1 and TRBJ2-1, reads KAGVTQTPRYLIKTRGQQVTLSCSPISGHRSVSWYQQTPGQGLQFLFEYFSETQRNKGNFPGRFSGRQFSNSRSEMNVSTLELGDSALYLCASSLRLAGGRDEQFFGPGTRLTVL.

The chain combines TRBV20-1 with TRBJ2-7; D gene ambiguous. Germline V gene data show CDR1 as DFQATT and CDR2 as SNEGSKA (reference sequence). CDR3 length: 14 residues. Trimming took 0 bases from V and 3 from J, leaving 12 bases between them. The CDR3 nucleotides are TGCAGTGCTAGAGATTCACTACTGATCTACGAGCAGTACTTC. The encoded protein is CSARDSLLIYEQYF.